A single sample gave rise to the 20 T cell receptor beta chains below, sequenced in a study of cytomegalovirus exposure and HLA in healthy donors (dated by TCRdb to 2016 to 2017). The library was made by the immunoSEQ multiplex PCR assay. A mixture of 60 forward primers for TCR Vbeta segments and 13 reverse primers for TCR Jbeta segments was used in the multiplex PCR. Held by TCRdb, this immuneACCESS table contains in-frame sequences only and omits some clones. Under half of the omission traces to an unresolved V gene where checked; the cause of the rest is unknown. This sample's table carries 200,000 to 250,000 clones. The ten largest clones represent about 1% of the sample. The specimen sequenced was PBMCs. The source is a woman in her 30s in good health and CMV-seropositive.

The CDR3 protein is CASRRDGEKLFF. CDR3 DNA sequence: TGTGCCAGCAGACGAGACGGGGAAAAACTGTTTTTT. The rearrangement uses TRBV9 and TRBJ1-4; D not resolved. V lost 5 bases to trimming and J lost 8 bases, with 10 bases between them. CDR1 and CDR2 (germline): SGDLS, YYNGEE. The CDR3 is 12 residues long.

V and J are TRBV20-1 and TRBJ1-2; a weak D match, TRBD1 (5 bases). V dropped 6 bases and J dropped 4 bases, with 9 bases sitting between them. The germline V gene has CDR1 DFQATT and CDR2 SNEGSKA (reference sequence). This CDR3 is built from 11 residues. For the CDR3, the DNA is TGCAGTGCCAAAAGGGGCTATGGCTACACCTTC. Translating gives CSAKRGYGYTF.

V and J are TRBV6-1 and TRBJ1-2; 8 bases map to TRBD1. The J segment lost 5 bases and the V segment lost 5 bases, leaving 7 bases of the junction unmatched. The CDR3 is 14 residues long. From germline, CDR1 is MNHNS and CDR2 SASEGT. CDR3 coding DNA: TGTGCCAGCAGTTGGATACAGGGGGGTTATGGCTACACCTTC. It codes for CASSWIQGGYGYTF.

V usage is TRBV7-2 and J usage is TRBJ2-7, with D tentatively TRBD2 (6 bases). The germline V gene has CDR1 SGHTA and CDR2 FQGNSA. This CDR3 is built from 15 residues. Trimming left V 1 base short and J 0 bases short, with 10 bases between. CDR3 sequence: CASSLDRRGSYEQYF. The DNA for the CDR3 is TGTGCCAGCAGCTTAGACCGGCGGGGCTCCTACGAGCAGTACTTC.

CDR3 nucleotide sequence: TGCGCCAGCACCACGCGAGCAGGGAACTATGGCTACACCTTC. It yields the protein CASTTRAGNYGYTF. The chain links TRBV10-1 to TRBJ1-2, with D maybe TRBD1 (5 bases). Germline CDR1 WNHNN, CDR2 SYGVQD (reference sequence). The CDR3 runs 14 residues. The V gene lost 7 bases and the J gene lost 2 bases, with 14 bases spanning the gap.

CDR3 protein: CASSPGAPYGYTF. The CDR3 DNA is TGTGCCAGCAGCCCCGGTGCCCCTTATGGCTACACCTTC. V usage is TRBV11-2 and J usage is TRBJ1-2; D call uncertain. Trimming took 5 bases from V and 5 from J, leaving 12 bases between them. The CDR3 has 13 amino acids. Germline CDR1 reads SGHAT; CDR2 reads FQNNGV.

The gene calls are TRBV27 and TRBJ2-7, with 8 bases that match TRBD1. Germline V gene sequence: CDR1 MNHEY, CDR2 SMNVEV (reference sequence). With V trimmed by 3 bases and J by 5 bases, 18 bases remained unmatched. The CDR3 is made up of 18 amino acids. The CDR3 DNA sequence: TGTGCCAGCAGTTTGGGTTCAGGGGGCCGTAGGGGGGTAGACGAGCAGTACTTC. Translated, it gives CASSLGSGGRRGVDEQYF.

The gene calls are TRBV14 and TRBJ1-5; possible D gene TRBD1, 6 bases. This CDR3 has 18 residues. V was pared by 1 base and J by 2 bases, with 18 bases between. Germline assignment: CDR1 SGHDN and CDR2 FVKESK. CDR3 sequence: CASSQVTGNGVCNQPQHF. The CDR3 nucleotides are TGTGCCAGCAGCCAAGTAACAGGGAATGGCGTTTGCAATCAGCCCCAGCATTTT.

The V and J genes are TRBV5-1 and TRBJ2-5, with D maybe TRBD2 (6 bases). The V end lost 2 bases, the J end lost 4 bases, and 15 bases lay between the germline ends. CDR3 length equals 15 residues. Germline values: CDR1 SGHRS, CDR2 YFSETQ. The CDR3 loop is CASSFGAGGGETQYF. DNA of the CDR3: TGCGCCAGCAGCTTTGGGGCCGGGGGAGGAGAGACCCAGTACTTC.

CDR3 DNA sequence: TGTGCCACCAAGGGGGACAGGGATATTGATGAGCAGTTCTTC. This sequence encodes CATKGDRDIDEQFF. This chain uses TRBV6-1 with TRBJ2-1; 9 positions agree with TRBD1. V lost 10 bases to trimming and J lost 8 bases; unmatched junction nucleotides: 12. In germline, CDR1 is MNHNS, CDR2 SASEGT. The CDR3 covers 14 residues.

The chain employs TRBV28 and TRBJ1-2; 9 bases line up with TRBD1. The CDR3 is 14 residues long. The germline CDR1 and CDR2 sequences are MDHEN and SYDVKM. V gave up 8 bases and J gave up 8 bases; unmatched junction bases: 12. Here the CDR3 reads CASSPPLTGGGYTF. The CDR3, as DNA: TGTGCCAGCTCACCGCCATTGACAGGGGGAGGCTACACCTTC.

The chain employs TRBV19 and TRBJ1-2; 9 bases match TRBD1. The germline V gene has CDR1 LNHDA and CDR2 SQIVND (reference sequence). V lost 6 bases to trimming and J lost 0 bases; unmatched junction nucleotides: 11. The CDR3 spans 17 residues. The CDR3 DNA reads as TGTGCCAGTAGGGGACGGGACAGGGCAGATTCTAACTATGGCTACACCTTC. Translating gives CASRGRDRADSNYGYTF.

V is TRBV28 and J is TRBJ2-7; D is uncertain. The CDR3 is 13 residues long. V dropped 3 bases and J dropped 3 bases, with 9 bases sitting between them. Germline V gene sequence: CDR1 MDHEN, CDR2 SYDVKM. CDR3 in DNA: TGTGCCAGCAGTTTCCTCTTCGGCTACGAGCAGTACTTC. Encoded protein: CASSFLFGYEQYF. The full variable domain, completed using reference TRBV28 and TRBJ2-7, is DVKVTQSSRYLVKRTGEKVFLECVQDMDHENMFWYRQDPGLGLRLIYFSYDVKMKEKGDIPEGYSVSREKKERFSLILESASTNQTSMYLCASSFLFGYEQYFGPGTRLTVT.

A note on this clone: One end of the junction is discordant with germline, which a read error may explain. For the CDR3, the DNA is TGTGCCAGCAGTTTAGCGGGAGGGCCCAACTACAATGAGCAGTTCTTC. Protein sequence: CASSLAGGPNYNEQFF. The rearrangement links TRBV7-2 to TRBJ2-1, with TRBD2 matching 11 bases. The CDR3 is 16 amino acids. The V gene's germline CDR1 is SGHTA and CDR2 FQGNSA.

The chain has TRBV5-1 and TRBJ2-3; D is perhaps TRBD2 (6 bases). Looked up from germline, CDR1 is SGHRS and CDR2 is YFSETQ. The CDR3 spans 13 residues. V lost 3 bases, J lost 6 bases, and 11 bases lay in between. The CDR3 loop is CASSWRGPDTQYF. In DNA, the CDR3 is TGCGCCAGCAGCTGGAGGGGACCGGATACGCAGTATTTT.

The chain is built from TRBV5-8 and TRBJ2-1; TRBD2 might be the D (6 bases). V lost 0 bases to trimming and J lost 10 bases, with 17 bases between them. The germline V gene encodes CDR1 SGHTS and CDR2 YDEGEE. This CDR3 region has 15 residues. Here the CDR3 DNA reads TGTGCCAGCAGCTTGGACGGGACTCGATATGGGGAGCAGTTCTTC. Its translation is CASSLDGTRYGEQFF. The whole variable domain, filled in from reference TRBV5-8 and TRBJ2-1, reads EAGVTQSPTHLIKTRGQQATLRCSPISGHTSVYWYQQALGLGLQFLLWYDEGEERNRGNFPPRFSGRQFPNYSSELNVNALELEDSALYLCASSLDGTRYGEQFFGPGTRLTVL.

This chain joins TRBV7-6 and TRBJ2-1; 12 nucleotides align to TRBD2. The J segment lost 8 bases and the V segment lost 5 bases, leaving 7 bases of the junction unmatched. Germline CDR1 SGHVS, CDR2 FNYEAQ. This CDR3 has 15 amino acids. CDR3 protein: CASSQPSGGAYEQFF. For the CDR3, the DNA is TGTGCCAGCAGCCAACCTAGCGGGGGGGCGTATGAGCAGTTCTTC.

The V call is TRBV18, the J call TRBJ1-1; D possibly corresponds to TRBD1 (6 bases). The CDR3 is 17 residues long. CDR1 and CDR2 from the germline V gene are KGHSH and LQKENI. Deletions cut 3 bases from V and 3 bases from J, with 20 bases between. The CDR3 DNA follows: TGTGCCAGCTCACCCAACGTATACAGGGCGGGGGACACTGAAGCTTTCTTT. This codes for CASSPNVYRAGDTEAFF.

This rearrangement joins TRBV15 to TRBJ1-6; D is possibly TRBD1 (5 bases). CDR1 and CDR2 (germline): LNHNV, YYDKDF (reference sequence). This CDR3 comprises 12 residues. Trimming took off 0 bases at V and 17 bases at J, with 11 bases between the two ends. The CDR3 region has the DNA TGTGCCACCAGCAGAGATCCCCCAGGGATCCACTTT. Translating gives CATSRDPPGIHF.

CDR3 sequence reads: CASSYGGRANYGYTF. The CDR3 DNA is TGTGCCAGCAGTTATGGCGGCCGAGCTAACTATGGCTACACCTTC. The V gene is TRBV6-5, the J gene TRBJ1-2, with unresolved D. The CDR3 has 15 amino acids. CDR1 and CDR2 from the germline V gene are MNHEY and SVGAGI. V gave up 3 bases and J gave up 0 bases, with 11 bases separating them.